Following are 10 T cell receptor beta chains from one sample sequenced in a study of vaccination and CD4 T cells after COVID-19. Scientists ran DNA taken from cultured CD4+ T cells through the Oncomine TCR Beta short-read assay for sequencing. TCRdb re-analysed the PCR reads in MiXCR, keeping a single row per CDR3 protein. Among some 15,000 distinct CDR3 sequences, 48% were seen once, and the ten largest hold 10% to 15%. Treatment given: roughly 11-day PBMC culture with coronavirus spike peptide pools or control peptides (ViraFEST assay). Their antigens remain unidentified. The sequenced material came from CD4+ T cells from blood, cultured in vitro. Receptors were obtained from a human donor who had recovered from COVID-19.

V gene TRBV6-2 or TRBV6-3 combines with J gene TRBJ1-1; D not resolved. This CDR3 is 14 amino acids long. Trimming removed 0 bases from V and 0 bases from J, with 5 bases in between. From germline, CDR1 is MNHEY and CDR2 SVGEGT. Written as DNA, the CDR3 is TGTGCCAGCAGTTACTCATGGCTGAACACTGAAGCTTTCTTT. Translation gives CASSYSWLNTEAFF.

The gene calls are TRBV6-2 or TRBV6-3 and TRBJ1-1; possible D gene TRBD1, 6 bases. The germline V and J ends were trimmed by 0 bases and 2 bases, with 10 bases remaining between them. The CDR3 contains 15 residues. CDR1 is MNHEY and CDR2 is SVGEGT in the germline V gene. The CDR3 nucleotides are TGTGCCAGCAGTTACTCCCGCAGGGGCAACACTGAAGCTTTCTTT. Its protein product is CASSYSRRGNTEAFF.

The chain employs TRBV10-3 and TRBJ2-5; D is undetermined. V lost 4 bases and J lost 0, with 12 bases in between. The CDR3 contains 15 residues. Germline CDR1 and CDR2: ENHRY and SYGVKD. For the CDR3, the DNA is TGTGCCATCAGTGGGACCCTGGGGAACCAAGAGACCCAGTACTTC. Translation gives CAISGTLGNQETQYF.

About this clonotype: Here the CDR3 omits its conserved ending phenylalanine or tryptophan, so a read error is the likely source. V and J are TRBV2 and TRBJ2-5, with D possibly called TRBD1 or TRBD2 (5 bases each). This CDR3 is built from 13 residues. V lost 5 bases and J lost 8, with 15 bases in between. Germline V gives CDR1 SNHLY, CDR2 FYNNEI. The CDR3 DNA reads as TGTGCCAGCAGTAACCGGGACCTAACCACCCAGTACTAC. Translated: CASSNRDLTTQYY.

The chain uses TRBV7-9 and TRBJ1-2, with D possibly being TRBD1 (6 bases). This CDR3 spans 15 amino acids. Trimming shortened V by 1 base and J by 10 bases, and 19 bases separated the two germline ends. The germline gives CDR1 SEHNR, CDR2 FQNEAQ (reference sequence). The CDR3 bases are TGTGCCAGCAGCTTAGATGGGGGGCCAGCCCTCGTCTACACCTTC. Translation: CASSLDGGPALVYTF.

This clonotype was found a few times. This chain uses TRBV2 with TRBJ2-7; TRBD2 matches at 11 bases. Germline V gives CDR1 SNHLY, CDR2 FYNNEI. The CDR3 sequence is 15 residues long. V shed 8 bases, J shed 0 bases, and the junction held 6 bases outside the gene matches. CDR3 DNA sequence: TGTGCCAGCCTAGCGGGAGGCCGGAGCTCCTACGAGCAGTACTTC. Amino acids: CASLAGGRSSYEQYF.

The chain recombines TRBV11-2 with TRBJ2-7, with 7 bases matching TRBD1. Trimming took 1 base from V and 0 from J; bases not matched to a gene: 9. This CDR3 region has 17 residues. Germline assignment: CDR1 SGHAT and CDR2 FQNNGV. The CDR3 nucleotides read TGTGCCAGCAGCTTAGTGATGGGACAGATGACCTCCTACGAGCAGTACTTC. Translated, it gives CASSLVMGQMTSYEQYF.

The chain couples TRBV2 to TRBJ2-2; tentatively, D is TRBD1 (6 bases). V lost 8 bases, J lost 2 bases, and 9 bases lay in between. Germline V gene lookup returns CDR1 SNHLY and CDR2 FYNNEI. CDR3 length: 13 amino acids. For the CDR3, the DNA is TGTGCCAGCGGGACATGTAACACCGGGGAGCTGTTTTTT. Its protein is CASGTCNTGELFF.

This chain connects TRBV24-1 to TRBJ2-1; tentative D call: TRBD2 (6 bases). The CDR3 loop spans 12 amino acids. Deletions cut 9 bases from V and 1 base from J, with 6 bases between. The germline V gene encodes CDR1 KGHDR and CDR2 SFDVKD. As DNA, the CDR3 is TGTGCCACCCGGGGGTCCTACAATGAGCAGTTCTTC. Translation gives CATRGSYNEQFF.

DNA for the CDR3: TGTGCCAGCAGCCCCGGATCGGGGGGCAACTACAATGAGCAGTTCTTC. Encoded protein: CASSPGSGGNYNEQFF. V is TRBV5-5 and J is TRBJ2-1; maybe TRBD2 (7 bases). Trimming cost V 4 bases and J 3 bases, with 17 bases left between them. CDR3 size: 16 residues. Germline V CDR1 and CDR2: SGHKS, YYEKEE (reference sequence).